Sequencing of this T cell receptor (beta chain) was carried out in a study of regulatory T cells in long-lasting Graves disease. General observations from the study: Persistent Graves' patients showed less TCR diversity than newly diagnosed patients showed. The study found TRBV28, TRBJ1-2 and TRBJ2-5 favored in persistent disease.

The TCR beta library used iRepertoire HTBI primers with Arm-PCR amplification of CDR3. TCRdb re-derived calls from the multiplex PCR reads in MiXCR, one entry per CDR3 protein. This table holds over 300,000 distinct CDR3 sequences, roughly a fifth found once. This clonotype was recorded a few times. The antigen remains undetermined. Per the germline V gene, CDR1 is SEHNR and CDR2 is FQNEAQ (reference sequence). V lost 0 bases and J lost 8; bases outside the gene matches: 7. CDR3 length: 16 amino acids. The sample's time point: persistent/refractory GD, antithyroid drugs over 5 years with positive TRAb. From PBMCs, RNA was extracted and then used to make the TCR library.

The V and J genes are TRBV7-9 and TRBJ1-4; the match to TRBD1 covers 9 bases. This specimen consisted of peripheral blood mononuclear cells (PBMCs), obtained when the disease was refractory, from a patient treated with antithyroid drugs. This sequence was found in a female donor with Graves disease. The DNA of the CDR3 is TGTGCCAGCAGCTTAGCGAAGGGACAGGGAGGCGAAAAACTGTTTTTT. This translates into CASSLAKGQGGEKLFF.